These 2 T cell receptor beta chains were sequenced from one sample in a study of memory CD4+ T cells and cytomegalovirus serostatus. Single viable CD3+CD4+CD8-CD45RO+ cells were sorted as the memory CD4+ T cells. The repertoire was sequenced with immunoSEQ multiplex PCR; TCRdb's copy has only in-frame clones and lacks some. In the table there are under 50,000 clones, around 70% of which are singletons. The sequencing sample was made of memory CD4+ T cells from blood. These receptors all stem from an adult in good health and CMV-seropositive.

The CDR3 protein is CASGASGSGNTIYF. The DNA for the CDR3 is TGTGCCAGCGGGGCTAGCGGATCTGGAAACACCATATATTTT. The chain has TRBV6-1 and TRBJ1-3, with D possibly being TRBD1 (5 bases). Trimming shortened V by 8 bases and J by 1 base, and 12 bases separated the two germline ends. Germline loops: CDR1 MNHNS, CDR2 SASEGT. The CDR3 has 14 residues.

For this clone: One end of the junction is discordant with germline, which a read error may explain. The chain has TRBV7-2 and TRBJ2-3; 10 bases match TRBD2. The CDR3 is 15 amino acids. Germline V gene sequence: CDR1 SGHTA, CDR2 FQGNSA. CDR3 region: CASSIAGGRTDTQYF. The CDR3 bases are TGTGCCAGCAGCATAGCGGGGGGACGCACAGATACGCAGTATTTT.